This TCR beta chain was observed in a study of blood T cell repertoires in COVID-19. In the study overall: PBMCs, B-cell-depleted T cells, or T cells provided the cDNA or gDNA that made up the material.

The CDR3 totals 14 residues. V gave up 6 bases and J gave up 0 bases; unmatched junction bases: 4. Germline V gives CDR1 KGHSH, CDR2 LQKENI. Sequenced by immunoSEQ multiplex PCR; TCRdb stores in-frame clones only, minus some. The table includes approximately 170,000 clones, approximately 82% detected once. Sequenced sample: peripheral blood. V is TRBV18 and J is TRBJ1-1, with 7 bases aligning to TRBD1. This receptor was taken from a woman older than 75 with active or convalescent COVID-19. The CDR3 loop is CASSRDRLNTEAFF. In DNA form, the CDR3 reads TGTGCCAGCTCGCGGGACAGATTGAACACTGAAGCTTTCTTT.